This T cell receptor (beta chain) was captured by sequencing in a study of PD-L1 blockade in urothelial cancer. Study details: Starting in the mid-2010s, patients were given atezolizumab (1,200 mg intravenously every 3 weeks). Males with bladder-origin urothelial cancer constituted about nine tenths of the roughly 30 patients. At 3 weeks after treatment start (second dose) and again at 6 weeks, blood was analyzed. Blood-derived samples held a median roughly 140,000 T cells.

The data were produced by immunoSEQ multiplex PCR, yet TCRdb's version contains in-frame clones alone and is incomplete. This sample has 70,000 or so clones, with 84% found just once. Germline CDR1 SNHLY, CDR2 FYNNEI. The CDR3 sequence is 17 residues long. V lost 0 bases to trimming and J lost 2 bases, with 16 bases between them. This specimen consisted of PBMCs, obtained around atezolizumab (anti-PD-L1) treatment. This clonotype was obtained from a man aged 65 to 79 with urothelial cancer. The J gene is TRBJ2-5, the V gene TRBV2, with a tentative D call TRBD2 (5 bases). This chain's CDR3 is CASSEALLAGGQETQYF. CDR3 DNA sequence: TGTGCCAGCAGTGAAGCGCTTCTTGCAGGAGGACAAGAGACCCAGTACTTC.